This TCR beta chain was retrieved from a study of shared clonotypes between healthy human individuals. Whole-study findings and limits: Incompleteness in sorted-subset sequencing, despite large depth, was shown by rarefaction.

Trimming shortened V by 8 bases and J by 2 bases, and 19 bases separated the two germline ends. This CDR3 spans 16 amino acids. Germline V gene lookup returns CDR1 MNHEY and CDR2 SMNVEV (reference sequence). As for this clone: The antigen remains undetermined.

Profiling relied on immunoSEQ multiplex PCR, and the TCRdb table lists in-frame clones only, not all of them. This table holds about 2,200,000 clones, around 93% found once. In the naive CD8 group, cells lacked CD45RO and were positively selected for CCR7, so terminally differentiated effector memory CD45RA+ cells were left out. The receptor's source is a man aged 18 to 30 in good health. Some clones in this sample may be carry-over from other donors' samples. V gene TRBV27 combines with J gene TRBJ1-5; D might be TRBD1 (6 bases). The sample consisted of naive CD8+ T cells from PBMCs. CDR3 bases: TGTGCCAGCCGCGGGTTGGGGGCGGGGGGCAATCAGCCCCAGCATTTT. It translates to CASRGLGAGGNQPQHF.